In its sample, the clone carrying this T cell receptor beta chain was seen once. The authors sequenced patients whose flow cytometry had shown CD8+CD57+ cell expansion. Each patient gave a blood sample that was collected before any therapy had been received. Profiling that covered TCR beta VDJ and CDR3 relied on genomic DNA as its template. MiXCR, run by TCRdb on the reads, gives a single entry per CDR3 protein. The table records about 160,000 distinct CDR3 sequences, 45% to 55% of them present only once. This specimen belongs to a study of CD8+CD57+ T cells in acquired aplastic anemia. About the research overall: Average DNA yield from sorted CD4+ and CD8+ cells was around 3.2 ug.

Per the germline V gene, CDR1 is SQVTM and CDR2 is ANQGSEA. Trimming shortened V by 4 bases and J by 5 bases, and 8 bases separated the two germline ends. This CDR3 is 11 amino acids long. The TCR was taken from a human donor with aplastic anemia. The sequenced sample was sorted CD4+, CD8+, or CD8+CD57+ T cells (not recorded which) from PBMCs. The rearrangement links TRBV29-1 to TRBJ1-1, with D possibly TRBD1 on 6 matching bases. CDR3 region: CSVGTVTEAFF. The CDR3 bases are TGCAGCGTTGGGACAGTTACTGAAGCTTTCTTT.